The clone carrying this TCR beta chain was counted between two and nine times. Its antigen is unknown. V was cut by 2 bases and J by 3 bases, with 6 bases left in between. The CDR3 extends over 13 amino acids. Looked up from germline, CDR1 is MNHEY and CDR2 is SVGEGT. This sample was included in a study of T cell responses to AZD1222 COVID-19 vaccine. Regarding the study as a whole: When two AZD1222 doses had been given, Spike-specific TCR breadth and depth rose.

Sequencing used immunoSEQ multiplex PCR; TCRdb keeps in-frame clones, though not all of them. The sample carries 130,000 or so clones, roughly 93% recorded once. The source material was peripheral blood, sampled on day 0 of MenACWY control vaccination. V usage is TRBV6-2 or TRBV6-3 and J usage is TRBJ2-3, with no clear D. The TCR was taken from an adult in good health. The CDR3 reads CASSYVETDTQYF. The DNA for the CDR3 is TGTGCCAGCAGTTACGTCGAGACAGATACGCAGTATTTT.